This section outlines one T cell receptor beta chain sequence together with its context. The source of the sample is a study of blood T cell repertoires in COVID-19. For the study at large: The study drew acute and convalescent COVID-19 samples from the United States, Italy and Spain. Nucleic acid was either cDNA or gDNA, and it came from T cells, B-cell-depleted T cells, or PBMCs.

As handled by the study authors: From reference gene primer amplification, estimates of nucleated cell counts were derived. The assay was immunoSEQ multiplex PCR, and TCRdb's table has in-frame clones only and misses some. For V, J and clone size, that table is used; D and trimming come from the DNA. Of 200,000 or so clones detected, about nine tenths appear once; the ten largest clones hold 2.5% to 3.5%. V lost 1 base to trimming and J lost 0 bases; unmatched junction nucleotides: 7. The CDR3 length is 17 residues. The germline gives CDR1 SGHTA, CDR2 FQGNSA. This clonotype was sampled from a woman in her sixties with acute or convalescent COVID-19. J is TRBJ2-3 and V is TRBV7-2, with 7 nucleotides matching TRBD2. The sequenced material came from peripheral blood. DNA of the CDR3: TGTGCCAGCAGCTTAGAAGGGCGGGGGTTCAGCACAGATACGCAGTATTTT. Encoded protein: CASSLEGRGFSTDTQYF.